The present TCR beta chain was sequenced within a study of T-cell reconstitution after alpha-beta-depleted transplantation in children. Unique molecular identifiers were incorporated when the TCRbeta library was constructed. TCRdb fed the PCR reads into MiXCR, producing one record per CDR3 protein. The table shows hundreds of thousands of distinct CDR3 sequences, with around 12% occurring only once. V lost 3 bases, J lost 3 bases, and 2 bases stayed unmatched. Germline V lookup: CDR1 SGHTA, CDR2 FQGNSA. The CDR3 sequence is 16 residues long. The chain has TRBV7-2 and TRBJ2-7, with 16 nucleotides matching TRBD2. This TCR was sampled from a human donor who donated a stem cell graft to a child with combined immunodeficiency. This specimen consisted of PBMCs from the stem cell graft donor, obtained from the stem cell graft. This chain's CDR3 is CASSLGLAGGDYEQYF. DNA for the CDR3: TGTGCCAGCAGCTTGGGACTAGCGGGGGGGGACTACGAGCAGTACTTC.